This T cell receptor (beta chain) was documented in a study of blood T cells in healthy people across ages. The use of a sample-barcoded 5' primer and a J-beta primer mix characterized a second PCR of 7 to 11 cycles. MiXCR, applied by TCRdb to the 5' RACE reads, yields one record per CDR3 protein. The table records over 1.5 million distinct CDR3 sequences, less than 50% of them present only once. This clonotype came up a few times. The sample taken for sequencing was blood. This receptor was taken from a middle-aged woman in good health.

The CDR3 region is CASLPGLSTDTQYF. CDR3 in DNA: TGTGCCAGCCTGCCGGGACTTAGCACAGATACGCAGTATTTT. This chain joins TRBV12-3 or TRBV12-4 and TRBJ2-3; a weak D match, TRBD2 (6 bases). The V end was cut by 8 bases, the J end by 0 bases, with 12 bases between. The CDR3 length is 14 residues.